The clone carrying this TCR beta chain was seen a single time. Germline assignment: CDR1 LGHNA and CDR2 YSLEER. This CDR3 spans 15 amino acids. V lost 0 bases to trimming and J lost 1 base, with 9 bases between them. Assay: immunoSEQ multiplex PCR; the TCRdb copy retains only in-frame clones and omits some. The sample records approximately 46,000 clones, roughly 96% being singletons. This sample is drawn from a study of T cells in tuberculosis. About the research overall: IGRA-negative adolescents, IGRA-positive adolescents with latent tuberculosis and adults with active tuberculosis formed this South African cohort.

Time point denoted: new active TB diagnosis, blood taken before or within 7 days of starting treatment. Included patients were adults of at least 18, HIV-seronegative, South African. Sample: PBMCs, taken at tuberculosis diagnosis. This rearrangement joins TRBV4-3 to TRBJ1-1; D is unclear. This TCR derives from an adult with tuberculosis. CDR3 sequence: CASSQDVGRNTEAFF. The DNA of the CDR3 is TGCGCCAGCAGCCAAGATGTTGGGAGGAACACTGAAGCTTTCTTT.